This T cell receptor (beta chain) was observed in a study of blood T cell repertoires in COVID-19. Study-level information: Donors in the United States, Italy and Spain gave samples during acute or convalescent COVID-19.

TCRdb's table, derived via immunoSEQ multiplex PCR, lists solely in-frame clones and lacks some. The sample shows 150,000 or so clones, around 79% of them seen only once. Germline loops: CDR1 SGDLS, CDR2 YYNGEE. This CDR3 is built from 16 residues. Trimming removed 4 bases at V and 6 bases at J, with 22 bases between. The sample was peripheral blood. The rearrangement uses TRBV9 and TRBJ1-1; D is unclear. This receptor was identified in a woman in her sixties or seventies with COVID-19, enrolled during active disease. The CDR3 sequence: CASSLTGGTAPAEAFF. DNA of the CDR3: TGTGCCAGCAGCTTGACGGGAGGCACGGCGCCGGCTGAAGCTTTCTTT.